Here is one T cell receptor (beta chain) with its context. There is no known antigen for this receptor. These data are taken from a study of cytomegalovirus exposure and HLA in healthy donors (dated by TCRdb to the late 2010s). Regarding the complete study: An earlier analysis of 587 of the donors reported more than 250 Gb of sequence data and 117 million unique TCR beta sequences from about 180 million T cells. Approximately 300 gigabases of sequencing data and roughly 90 million unique TCR sequences were included in an early release covering about 600 HLA-typed donors. Of the 300 to 500 genotyped donors, roughly 80% were placed in the genetic ancestry cluster associated with self-reported Caucasian donors. The study aimed to test whether signatures of past pathogen exposure could be identified by cataloging public T cell receptors. The T cell repertoires of about 700 subjects were profiled by immunosequencing and related to cytomegalovirus serostatus. In addition to the first cohort of roughly 670 subjects, a separate validation cohort of under 150 different subjects was used. The study combined high-throughput TCR immunosequencing, statistical association of individual TCRs with disease status, and machine learning to predict cytomegalovirus infection status. A later analysis re-analyzed previously published TCR beta repertoires from several hundred donors and added high-resolution HLA genotyping to study TCR occurrence patterns. Rather than using new phenotypic data, the later analysis identified candidate immune exposures from TCR beta sequences and from how often those sequences occurred across donors. An earlier analysis of several hundred of the donors used high-throughput TCR beta sequencing to judge whether each TCR beta V gene segment behaved as functional or pseudogenic. Donor age, sex, ethnicity and CMV serostatus were compiled together with the repertoire data. Genome-wide SNP genotypes for about 55% of the roughly 670 donors were used in a later genetic analysis, which treated that subset as a discovery cohort. Every repertoire in the discovery cohort had been generated on one and the same sequencing platform. Both class I and class II loci were covered by HLA typing, at four-digit resolution. The number of donors typed differed by locus, with roughly 629-640 for A, B, C, DRB1 and DQB1, roughly 520 for DQA1, 600 to 610 for DPA1, and about 450 for DPB1. Because of strong linkage in the cohort, roughly five DR-DQ haplotypes were treated as single units for association and clustering. Among some 410 genotyped donors of the cohort, an average of around 240,000 unique TCR beta nucleotide sequences was sequenced per donor, of which roughly 18% were non-productive.

Libraries were constructed by the immunoSEQ multiplex PCR assay. For the multiplex PCR, a mixture combining 60 forward primers for TCR Vbeta segments and 13 reverse primers for TCR Jbeta segments was used. Amplification of the CDR3 region of rearranged TCR beta genes was performed with a multiplex PCR assay on genomic DNA. On the Illumina HiSeq System, the amplified TCR beta libraries were sequenced as 87-base-pair reads. Turning to the authors' computational methods: Across the 700 or so repertoires, a later analysis counted tens of millions of unique TCR beta chains, some 11 million of which were shared by at least two donors. Raw reads were error-corrected and collapsed into unique sequences by a nearest-neighbor algorithm in which closely related sequences were merged to remove PCR and sequencing errors. Alignment of CDR3 sequences to IMGT reference sequences was used to assign V, D and J gene segments. Each retained sequence needed at least a six-nucleotide match to both a V gene segment and a J gene segment. A rearrangement counted as productive if the CDR3 had no stop codons and remained in frame with V and J, and every other rearrangement counted as non-productive. Following IMGT convention, CDR3 was defined as the stretch from the second conserved V-encoded cysteine to the conserved J-encoded phenylalanine. Sequences without an unambiguous match to a single V gene segment were excluded from the earlier analysis of approximately 560 of the donors. In an earlier analysis of some 590 of the donors, a V segment was called functional when productive rearrangements were above 56.7%, and segregating when the standard deviation between donors exceeded 5%. To diagnose cytomegalovirus status from the catalog of TCR beta chain sequences, a statistical classification framework was built. A later analysis assigned V and J genes by comparing TCR nucleotide sequences with IMGT/GENE-DB human TR gene sequences. Using the TCRdist pipeline, a later analysis assigned CDR3 sequences along with most-parsimonious VDJ recombination scenarios. In a later analysis, each TCR beta chain was defined by its CDR3 amino acid sequence together with its V-gene family, and reads without a unique V-gene family were excluded. In a later analysis, several hundred highly shared, low-generation-probability nucleotide sequences were removed to address suspected cross-contamination and a sequencing artifact. In a later analysis, a clonal expansion index was calculated for each public chain from normalized within-repertoire ranks of inferred template counts. In a later analysis, generation probabilities were computed with a VDJ recombination model fitted to out-of-frame rearrangements, and the resulting probabilities were checked against IGoR. A later analysis scored TCR-TCR, TCR-HLA and TCR-CMV co-occurrence with hypergeometric tests, applying a repertoire-size bias correction to TCR pairs. False discovery rates were estimated in a later analysis by permuting HLA or CMV assignments 20 times. In a later analysis, co-occurring TCRs were grouped with DBSCAN, and TCRdist sequence similarity was added when clustering was performed within HLA-allele-positive subsets. Repertoires with fewer than 30,000 or more than 120,000 public chains were left out of co-occurrence clustering, as were five repertoires with anomalous nucleotide sharing. TCRdb obtained this table from immuneACCESS and retained in-frame rearrangements with V and J assigned. These tables miss some clones; where compared with another copy, unresolved V genes account for less than half of the shortfall, and the remainder is unexplained. For V, J and clone size, that table is used; D and trimming come from the DNA. This sample's table lists approximately 200,000 clones. The ten most abundant clones make up less than 0.85% of the sample.

The cohort consisted of some 730 healthy bone marrow donors. Cohort members were all nominally healthy when sampled, although unrecorded immune exposures were likely present. The donor was CMV seronegative and was included in the group of about 350 seronegative cohort members. Every donor gave a peripheral blood sample, and the peripheral blood mononuclear cells from that sample were used for TCR beta sequencing. Genomic DNA extraction from the blood cell samples was performed with the Qiagen DNeasy Blood Extraction Kit. Points the paper makes about the study in general: In a later genetic analysis, a missense DCLRE1C variant was associated with V-gene and J-gene trimming of TCR beta chains, and the association was replicated in an independent cohort. While some public TCRs were present in many individuals, most TCR sequences turned up only very rarely across donors. CMV serostatus was the only immune exposure information available for the cohort. According to a later analysis, TCR association rates differed among HLA loci, with DRB1 alleles showing the most associated TCRs and HLA-C alleles showing the fewest. A group of highly shared sequence variants was considered likely to be a technical artifact of the sequencing pipeline. HLA typing was unavailable for some donors at each locus, so association tests used only the typed subset. At a false discovery rate of 0.05, a later analysis linked 16,951 TCR beta sequences to specific HLA alleles. A further reported finding was that TCR beta sequences accurately predicted the HLA-A and HLA-B alleles for most subjects in the first cohort. In a later analysis, several top co-occurrence clusters were reported to appear linked to parvovirus B19, influenza, CMV and Epstein-Barr virus. Correlated functional status among segregating V segments might reflect linkage disequilibrium, but an unknown experimental factor could not be ruled out. In an earlier analysis of about 600 of the donors, most TCR beta V segments appeared in productive rearrangements about 87% or about 30% of the time, broadly matching IMGT annotations. Most CMV-associated TCR beta chains appeared to be HLA-restricted in a later analysis, and the HLA associations seemed to be driven largely by CMV exposure. Because counts were too low, roughly 18 rarely observed V segments, including chromosome 9 orphons, were left out of the earlier analysis of approximately 500 of the donors. In a later analysis, HLA-associated TCR beta chains showed more clonal expansion and lower generation probabilities than non-associated chains that were equally common. Assigning TCR associations to individual alleles was difficult when HLA alleles, especially DR and DQ, strongly co-occurred. In a later genetic analysis, fewer N-insertions in productive TCRs were reported among donors in an Asian-associated ancestry cluster than the roughly 700-donor mean. Presence/absence analyses assumed roughly uniform sequencing depth across donors, an assumption that may not hold. Three of the identified cytomegalovirus-associated TCR beta chains were confirmed in vitro to be specific for cytomegalovirus antigens. A total of 150 or so TCR beta chains were listed by the study as associated with cytomegalovirus. Cytomegalovirus status was reported to be diagnosed by the classifier with high specificity and sensitivity in both the original and validation cohorts. According to the authors, the approach could potentially be generalized to other disease states and immunological phenotypes. Because the 87-base-pair reads could not distinguish some IMGT-functional V segments, including TRBV6-2 and TRBV6-3, those segments were excluded. This cohort had only TCR beta chains sequenced, and the lack of alpha or paired-chain data limited which features could be detected.

The germline V gene (reference sequence) provides CDR1 LNHDA and CDR2 SQIVND. Reading from cysteine to phenylalanine, the CDR3 counts 15 amino acids. This entry keeps only the CDR3 DNA: 45 bases, framed from base 1. The germline ends are 12 bases apart after V is trimmed by 2 bases and J by 2 bases. The sequence links TRBV19 to TRBJ1-2, with an unclear D gene assignment. The receptor's source is a boy younger than 18 in good health and CMV-seronegative. Sequencing was performed on PBMCs. The bases read TGTGCCAGTAGTATAATGGGCCTCCCAAACTATGGCTACACCTTC. Its translation is CASSIMGLPNYGYTF.